This T cell receptor beta chain was identified during a study of T cells in women clearing cervical HPV infection. In the study overall: Controls were women whose single incident HPV16 infection cleared within 12 months without precancer or cancer. Study-wide findings and caveats: CIN3+ cases had significantly higher TCR richness than controls; evenness did not differ.

Turning to this clone: Its matching antigen is unknown. The CDR3 is cut off 3 residues early in the read; its end comes from the germline J gene.

This table comes from immunoSEQ multiplex PCR, and its TCRdb copy is limited to in-frame clones, with some not included. The table for this sample gives about 31,000 clones. Losses at the gene ends were 3 bases for V and 2 bases for J; bases not matched to a gene: 8. The CDR3 has 18 amino acids. CDR1 is LNHDA, CDR2 SQIVND, per germline (reference sequence). The sequence was collected from a woman between 18 and 75 years old with a cervical HPV16 infection that either progressed to CIN3+ or cleared (not recorded which). Sequenced material: blood buffy coat. V is TRBV19 and J is TRBJ2-2, with 11 positions matching TRBD2. The CDR3 sequence is CASSMLASGRFNTGELFF. The part of the CDR3 DNA that was read is TGTGCCAGTAGTATGCTGGCTAGCGGGAGGTTTAACACCGGGGAG.